This T cell receptor (beta chain) was identified during a study of T cell repertoires in cytomegalovirus infection. Turning to the study itself: Carrying CMV and the relevant HLA type showed in public TCR beta signatures.

The study, taken as a whole, reports: The cumulative frequency of public TCR beta families identified carriers of CMV plus the relevant HLA. Dominating the ex vivo response were TCR beta clonotypes that were CMV-specific and HLA-C-restricted.

TCRdb reprocessed the reads via MiXCR and lists one record per CDR3 protein. In the table there are roughly 720,000 distinct CDR3 sequences, less than 40% of which are singletons. The CDR3 contains 19 residues. With 5 bases clipped from V and 0 bases from J, the junction kept 9 bases outside the gene matches. About this clonotype: What it recognizes is unknown.

The sample taken for sequencing was PBMCs. The TCR was taken from a human donor in good health (CMV status not recorded). Some clones in this sample may be carry-over from other donors' samples. This chain links TRBV12-3 or TRBV12-4 with TRBJ2-3; 15 positions agree with TRBD2. The CDR3 DNA reads TGTGCCAGCAGTCGGACTAGCGGGGGGGCTGTCAGTAGCACAGATACGCAGTATTTT. This codes for CASSRTSGGAVSSTDTQYF.